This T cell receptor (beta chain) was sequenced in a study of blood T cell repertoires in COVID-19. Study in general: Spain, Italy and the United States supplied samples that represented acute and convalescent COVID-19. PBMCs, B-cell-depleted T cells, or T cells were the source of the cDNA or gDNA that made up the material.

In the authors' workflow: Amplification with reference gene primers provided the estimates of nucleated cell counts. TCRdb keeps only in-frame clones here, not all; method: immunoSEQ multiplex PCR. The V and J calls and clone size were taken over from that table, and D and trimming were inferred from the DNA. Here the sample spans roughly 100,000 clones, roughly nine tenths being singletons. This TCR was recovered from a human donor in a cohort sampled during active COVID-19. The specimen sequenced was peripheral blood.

For the CDR3, the DNA is TGTGCCACCAGCAGAGTTTCAGGGGGCACAGATACGCAGTATTTT. Protein: CATSRVSGGTDTQYF. The gene calls are TRBV15 and TRBJ2-3, with a possible D match to TRBD1 (6 bases). This CDR3 has 15 residues. Trimming took 1 base from V and 1 from J, leaving 9 bases between them. Germline CDR1 and CDR2: LNHNV and YYDKDF (reference sequence).